A single sample is the source of the 4 T cell receptor beta chains below, sequenced in a study of blood T cell repertoires in COVID-19 (dated by TCRdb to the early 2020s). Library preparation employed the immunoSEQ multiplex PCR assay. As stored in TCRdb, this immuneACCESS dataset retains in-frame rearrangements with V and J assigned. A fraction of the clones does not appear; measured against another copy, unresolved V genes explain less than half of the discrepancy, and the remainder lacks a known reason. The sample includes roughly 120,000 clones, with 65% to 85% observed a single time. Roughly 1.8% of the sample comes from the top ten. Sequenced input: peripheral blood. The receptors originated from a man between 70 and 80 years old with acute or convalescent COVID-19.

The chain couples TRBV7-2 to TRBJ1-5; TRBD1 matches 7 bases. The CDR3 is 14 amino acids. The J segment lost 2 bases and the V segment lost 5 bases, leaving 3 bases of the junction unmatched. Germline CDR1 and CDR2: SGHTA and FQGNSA. CDR3 region: CASSRGQGNQPQHF. DNA of the CDR3: TGTGCCAGCAGCCGTGGACAGGGCAATCAGCCCCAGCATTTT.

This clone has a count of ten or more. The chain recombines TRBV10-2 with TRBJ1-1; weak D call: TRBD1 (5 bases). Between the trimmed V and J ends, which lost 7 bases and 0 bases, there was a span of 9 bases. In germline, CDR1 is WSHSY, CDR2 SAAADI. The CDR3 has 13 amino acids. CDR3 sequence (DNA): TGCGCCAGCAAGGACACCCTGAACACTGAAGCTTTCTTT. Amino acids: CASKDTLNTEAFF.

The V and J genes are TRBV14 and TRBJ2-7; unclear D gene. Germline V gives CDR1 SGHDN, CDR2 FVKESK. The V end was cut by 0 bases, the J end by 3 bases, with 12 bases between. The length of the CDR3 is 15 residues. The CDR3 is CASSQDTTPRYEQYF. CDR3 sequence (DNA): TGTGCCAGCAGCCAAGACACTACCCCCCGCTACGAGCAGTACTTC.

This sequence joins TRBV19 and TRBJ1-5; the match to TRBD1 covers 8 bases. The CDR3 loop spans 14 amino acids. The germline CDR1 and CDR2 sequences are LNHDA and SQIVND (reference sequence). J was trimmed by 10 bases and V by 5 bases; bases with no gene match: 10. Here the CDR3 reads CASSLGQAAVPQHF. Written as DNA, the CDR3 is TGTGCCAGTAGTCTGGGACAGGCTGCCGTACCCCAGCATTTT.